These 32 T cell receptor beta chains came from one sample sequenced in a study of OX40 agonist ivuxolimab in advanced cancers. Here immunoSEQ multiplex PCR was the method, and the copy in TCRdb shows in-frame clones only, minus some. The sample consists of some 74,000 clones, 88% of them appearing once. Sequences were derived from CD4+ or CD8+ T cells sorted from blood, sampled in a trial of the OX40 agonist ivuxolimab. These receptors were obtained from an adult with an advanced solid tumor such as melanoma, head and neck, liver or kidney cancer.

This chain links TRBV18 with TRBJ2-7; tentative D call: TRBD2 (6 bases). V was trimmed by 3 bases and J by 0 bases, leaving 15 bases between them. CDR1 and CDR2 from the germline V gene are KGHSH and LQKENI. This CDR3 contains 16 residues. CDR3 coding DNA: TGTGCCAGCTCACCGGTCGGGACTTCAAGCTCCTACGAGCAGTACTTC. Protein sequence: CASSPVGTSSSYEQYF. Looking up the rest from reference TRBV18 and TRBJ2-7 gives the full variable domain: NAGVMQNPRHLVRRRGQEARLRCSPMKGHSHVYWYRQLPEEGLKFMVYLQKENIIDESGMPKERFSAEFPKEGPSILRIQQVVRGDSAAYFCASSPVGTSSSYEQYFGPGTRLTVT.

The chain recombines TRBV18 with TRBJ1-1; 8 nucleotides match TRBD1. This CDR3 is 16 amino acids long. V shed 2 bases, J shed 3 bases, and the junction held 8 bases outside the gene matches. Germline CDR1 reads KGHSH; CDR2 reads LQKENI. CDR3 sequence (DNA): TGTGCCAGCTCACCAATAAGCCAGGGGGCGTACACTGAAGCTTTCTTT. It translates to CASSPISQGAYTEAFF.

This clone was picked up one time. The chain is built from TRBV10-3 and TRBJ2-5; 8 nucleotides align to TRBD2. The J segment lost 5 bases and the V segment lost 0 bases, leaving 11 bases of the junction unmatched. The CDR3 is made up of 17 amino acids. Germline V gene data show CDR1 as ENHRY and CDR2 as SYGVKD. The CDR3 is CAISESAPGLVRETQYF. In nucleotides, the CDR3 is TGTGCCATCAGTGAGTCGGCCCCGGGACTAGTTAGGGAGACCCAGTACTTC.

CDR3 region: CASSQSSYSNQPQHF. The DNA for the CDR3 is TGCGCCAGCAGCCAGTCGTCGTATAGCAATCAGCCCCAGCATTTT. The chain joins TRBV4-3 to TRBJ1-5; D call uncertain. Germline CDR1 reads LGHNA; CDR2 reads YSLEER. Trimming stripped 3 bases from V and 0 bases from J, with 9 bases between. There are 15 residues in the CDR3.

The rearrangement joins TRBV6-1 to TRBJ2-5; no clear D gene. The DNA matches TRBJ2-7 better at its end, which makes the J call doubtful. This CDR3 spans 13 amino acids. Germline CDR1 MNHNS, CDR2 SASEGT. CDR3 nucleotide sequence: TGTGCCAGCAGTGACTCCAGCCTCTACGAGCAGTACTTC. Translation gives CASSDSSLYEQYF.

This clone appeared a single time. The chain recombines TRBV20-1 with TRBJ2-7; the D is unclear. From germline, CDR1 is DFQATT and CDR2 SNEGSKA (reference sequence). V gave up 3 bases and J gave up 4 bases, with 7 bases separating them. The CDR3 extends over 11 amino acids. CDR3 coding DNA: TGCAGTGCTAGTCGTGAATACGAGCAGTACTTC. Translating gives CSASREYEQYF.

This chain uses TRBV28 with TRBJ1-1; no firm D call. Between the trimmed V and J ends, which lost 7 bases and 11 bases, there was a span of 17 bases. Looked up from germline, CDR1 is MDHEN and CDR2 is SYDVKM. The CDR3 totals 12 residues. The CDR3 DNA reads TGTGCCAGCACCCATCTGACAAGCGGTGCTTTCTTT. It is translated as CASTHLTSGAFF. Based on the CDR3 plus reference TRBV28 and TRBJ1-1, the full variable domain is DVKVTQSSRYLVKRTGEKVFLECVQDMDHENMFWYRQDPGLGLRLIYFSYDVKMKEKGDIPEGYSVSREKKERFSLILESASTNQTSMYLCASTHLTSGAFFGQGTRLTVV.

V gene TRBV11-2 combines with J gene TRBJ2-2; D gene unclear. Germline CDR1 reads SGHAT; CDR2 reads FQNNGV. The CDR3 runs to 17 residues. V lost 5 bases, J lost 9 bases, and 25 bases lay in between. CDR3 sequence: CASSQAAPQPIIRELFF. The CDR3 DNA sequence: TGTGCCAGCAGCCAGGCAGCCCCACAACCGATTATTCGGGAGCTGTTTTTT.

The genes are TRBV5-6 and TRBJ2-7; weak D call: TRBD1 (6 bases). Trimming removed 5 bases at V and 3 bases at J, with 12 bases between. This CDR3 comprises 13 residues. Germline V CDR1 and CDR2: SGHDT, YYEEEE. The CDR3 DNA is TGTGCCAGCAGTAAACAGGGCCTCTACGAGCAGTACTTC. The encoded protein is CASSKQGLYEQYF.

The J gene is TRBJ1-5, the V gene TRBV7-9; perhaps TRBD1 as D (5 bases). Trimming stripped 2 bases from V and 4 bases from J, with 12 bases between. The CDR3 totals 15 residues. CDR1 and CDR2 from the germline V gene are SEHNR and FQNEAQ (reference sequence). Here the CDR3 reads CASSLRGGPNQPQHF. The CDR3 DNA reads TGTGCCAGCAGCTTACGGGGGGGACCGAATCAGCCCCAGCATTTT.

V gene TRBV7-9 combines with J gene TRBJ2-7; tentative D call: TRBD2 (6 bases). The CDR3 loop spans 14 amino acids. The germline V and J ends were trimmed by 4 bases and 3 bases, with 13 bases remaining between them. CDR1 and CDR2 from the germline V gene are SEHNR and FQNEAQ (reference sequence). The CDR3 sequence is CASSSGGALYEQYF. CDR3 coding DNA: TGTGCCAGCAGCTCGGGCGGGGCACTCTACGAGCAGTACTTC.

The genes are TRBV7-9 and TRBJ1-1, with a tentative D call TRBD1 (6 bases). The V gene lost 7 bases and the J gene lost 1 base, with 19 bases spanning the gap. Germline V gene lookup returns CDR1 SEHNR and CDR2 FQNEAQ (reference sequence). The CDR3 sequence is 16 residues long. Here the CDR3 DNA reads TGTGCCAGCACCCCGGGGCTGGGGGCATGGAACACTGAAGCTTTCTTT. It translates to CASTPGLGAWNTEAFF. Filled out from reference TRBV7-9 and TRBJ1-1, the complete variable domain reads DTGVSQNPRHKITKRGQNVTFRCDPISEHNRLYWYRQTLGQGPEFLTYFQNEAQLEKSRLLSDRFSAERPKGSFSTLEIQRTEQGDSAMYLCASTPGLGAWNTEAFFGQGTRLTVV.

The chain combines TRBV5-1 with TRBJ1-1; D is undetermined. CDR1 is SGHRS and CDR2 is YFSETQ in the germline V gene. V was pared by 0 bases and J by 3 bases, with 9 bases between. This CDR3 is built from 14 residues. The CDR3 loop reads CASSLGQGHTEAFF. In DNA, the CDR3 is TGCGCCAGCAGCTTGGGGCAAGGGCACACTGAAGCTTTCTTT. Complete variable domain (other parts from reference TRBV5-1 and TRBJ1-1): KAGVTQTPRYLIKTRGQQVTLSCSPISGHRSVSWYQQTPGQGLQFLFEYFSETQRNKGNFPGRFSGRQFSNSRSEMNVSTLELGDSALYLCASSLGQGHTEAFFGQGTRLTVV.

V is TRBV19 and J is TRBJ1-1, with D possibly being TRBD1 (5 bases). Trimming cost V 5 bases and J 9 bases, with 10 bases left between them. The length of the CDR3 is 11 residues. Germline assignment: CDR1 LNHDA and CDR2 SQIVND (reference sequence). The CDR3 bases are TGTGCCAGTAGTCCGGGGGAGAAAGCTTTCTTT. As protein: CASSPGEKAFF.

Here the CDR3 DNA reads TGTGCCAGCAGTTACCGAAGGGACAGAAACTATGGCTACACCTTC. Residues: CASSYRRDRNYGYTF. The chain has TRBV6-5 and TRBJ1-2; 7 bases are a match to TRBD1. The CDR3 has 15 amino acids. The junction had 5 bases not matched to a gene; V was cut back by 2 bases and J by 2 bases. Germline V CDR1 and CDR2: MNHEY, SVGAGI.

V gene TRBV5-1 combines with J gene TRBJ1-1; TRBD1 matches at 8 bases. The J segment lost 4 bases and the V segment lost 4 bases, leaving 6 bases of the junction unmatched. This CDR3 has 14 amino acids. Per germline, CDR1 SGHRS and CDR2 YFSETQ. The CDR3 DNA reads TGCGCCAGCAGCCCTGGACAGGGATTCACTGAAGCTTTCTTT. Residues: CASSPGQGFTEAFF.

This chain uses TRBV27 with TRBJ2-1; D gene uncertain. The CDR3 is made up of 11 amino acids. Germline CDR1 reads MNHEY; CDR2 reads SMNVEV (reference sequence). Trimming pared 3 bases from V and 4 bases from J, leaving 1 base between. The CDR3 loop reads CASSFYNEQFF. The CDR3 DNA is TGTGCCAGCAGTTTTTACAATGAGCAGTTCTTC.

The rearrangement joins TRBV14 to TRBJ2-7, with D perhaps TRBD1 or TRBD2 (6 bases each). The CDR3 is made up of 15 amino acids. CDR1 and CDR2 from the germline V gene are SGHDN and FVKESK. Trimming left V 4 bases short and J 3 bases short, with 16 bases between. Written as DNA, the CDR3 is TGTGCCAGCAGCCCACGGGGGCGAGTATTCTACGAGCAGTACTTC. Protein product: CASSPRGRVFYEQYF.

The V gene is TRBV28, the J gene TRBJ1-2, with D possibly matching TRBD1 (6 bases). V was shortened by 6 bases and J by 5 bases, with 13 bases between the two germline ends. There are 13 residues in the CDR3. Germline-derived CDR1 and CDR2 are MDHEN and SYDVKM. CDR3 nucleotides: TGTGCCAGCAGGCCAGGGGAGTGGTATGGCTACACCTTC. It codes for CASRPGEWYGYTF.

This chain uses TRBV4-1 with TRBJ2-7; TRBD2 matches 7 bases. V was pared by 1 base and J by 3 bases, with 12 bases of the junction left unmatched. Germline V gene lookup returns CDR1 MGHRA and CDR2 YSYEKL. The CDR3 totals 17 residues. CDR3 sequence reads: CASSQGSKAGIGYEQYF. The CDR3 DNA reads as TGCGCCAGCAGCCAAGGGTCGAAAGCGGGAATCGGCTACGAGCAGTACTTC.

This clone was seen more than once but under ten times. The chain joins TRBV10-3 to TRBJ1-1, with 7 bases that match TRBD1. V dropped 6 bases and J dropped 2; count of bases not matched to a gene: 3. Germline loops: CDR1 ENHRY, CDR2 SYGVKD. The CDR3 is 13 residues long. CDR3 in amino acids: CAISRTGNTEAFF. The CDR3 coding sequence is TGTGCCATCAGCCGGACAGGAAACACTGAAGCTTTCTTT.

The chain couples TRBV6-5 to TRBJ1-1; a weak D match, TRBD1 (6 bases). This CDR3 region has 15 residues. Germline assignment: CDR1 MNHEY and CDR2 SVGAGI. The V end lost 0 bases, the J end lost 0 bases, and 8 bases lay between the germline ends. CDR3 residues: CASSYSWTVNTEAFF. CDR3 nucleotide sequence: TGTGCCAGCAGTTACTCTTGGACAGTGAACACTGAAGCTTTCTTT.

This clone was picked up many times. J is TRBJ2-1 and V is TRBV7-8; 11 bases are shared with TRBD2. The CDR3 totals 18 residues. The germline V gene has CDR1 SGHVS and CDR2 FQNEAQ. The trim removed 2 bases at V and 7 bases at J, leaving 13 bases unmatched. As DNA, the CDR3 is TGTGCCAGCAGCTTACCTCTAAGACTAGCGGGGCGGGGGAATGAGCAGTTCTTC. It encodes CASSLPLRLAGRGNEQFF.

The V gene is TRBV18, the J gene TRBJ1-5, with D possibly matching TRBD1 (6 bases). The CDR3 spans 14 residues. Trimming removed 3 bases at V and 4 bases at J, with 10 bases between. Germline lookup yields CDR1 KGHSH and CDR2 LQKENI. In nucleotides, the CDR3 is TGTGCCAGCTCACCGGGCCAGGGGAATCAGCCCCAGCATTTT. Protein: CASSPGQGNQPQHF.

The chain couples TRBV7-2 to TRBJ2-3; TRBD2 aligns across 7 bases. V dropped 5 bases and J dropped 6; count of bases not matched to a gene: 8. The CDR3 loop spans 14 amino acids. CDR1 and CDR2 (germline): SGHTA, FQGNSA. The CDR3 DNA follows: TGTGCCAGCAGCGGGACCTCCGGGGGGGATACGCAGTATTTT. It codes for CASSGTSGGDTQYF.

CDR3 in DNA: TGTGCCAGCAGTTTAAGCGGTCGTTATAGCAATCAGCCCCAGCATTTT. Translation: CASSLSGRYSNQPQHF. This sequence joins TRBV28 and TRBJ1-5; D is uncertain. The V gene's germline CDR1 is MDHEN and CDR2 SYDVKM. The CDR3 contains 16 residues. Trimming stripped 2 bases from V and 0 bases from J, with 11 bases between.

This chain joins TRBV18 and TRBJ2-3; TRBD2 matches 7 bases. This CDR3 spans 15 amino acids. Germline V lookup: CDR1 KGHSH, CDR2 LQKENI. V shed 3 bases and J 14 bases; nucleotides not matched to a gene: 17. The CDR3 region is CASSPSLQFAGDRYF. In DNA, the CDR3 is TGTGCCAGCTCACCTAGCCTGCAGTTCGCGGGAGACCGGTATTTT.

This clone was detected only once. The CDR3 bases are TGTGCCAGCGCCTCGACAGGCACCGGGGAGCTGTTTTTT. Amino acids: CASASTGTGELFF. The chain links TRBV18 to TRBJ2-2; possible D gene TRBD1, 6 bases. V was cut by 8 bases and J by 4 bases, with 11 bases left in between. Looked up from germline, CDR1 is KGHSH and CDR2 is LQKENI. The CDR3 contains 13 residues.

The chain is built from TRBV29-1 and TRBJ1-1, with 7 nucleotides matching TRBD1. Germline CDR1 SQVTM, CDR2 ANQGSEA. CDR3 length: 15 residues. The junction had 17 bases not matched to a gene; V was cut back by 4 bases and J by 9 bases. The CDR3 region has the DNA TGCAGCGTTGGAGGTTTCGTACAGGGGCCGGTTAAAGCTTTCTTT. Amino acid sequence: CSVGGFVQGPVKAFF.

V usage is TRBV18 and J usage is TRBJ2-1, with a tentative D call TRBD1 (6 bases). Trimming took off 6 bases at V and 8 bases at J, with 11 bases between the two ends. The CDR3 spans 12 residues. Germline CDR1 KGHSH, CDR2 LQKENI. CDR3 nucleotides: TGTGCCAGCTCTCTACAGGGATATGAGCAGTTCTTC. It codes for CASSLQGYEQFF. The full variable domain, rest sourced from reference TRBV18 and TRBJ2-1, is NAGVMQNPRHLVRRRGQEARLRCSPMKGHSHVYWYRQLPEEGLKFMVYLQKENIIDESGMPKERFSAEFPKEGPSILRIQQVVRGDSAAYFCASSLQGYEQFFGPGTRLTVL.

V and J are TRBV28 and TRBJ1-3; possibly TRBD1 for D (5 bases). CDR1 and CDR2 from the germline V gene are MDHEN and SYDVKM. Trimming removed 7 bases at V and 0 bases at J, with 13 bases between. The CDR3 contains 15 residues. The CDR3 nucleotides read TGTGCCAGCACCGAAACGGGGCCCTCTGGAAACACCATATATTTT. Translation gives CASTETGPSGNTIYF. Combining the CDR3 with reference TRBV28 and TRBJ1-3 gives the whole variable domain DVKVTQSSRYLVKRTGEKVFLECVQDMDHENMFWYRQDPGLGLRLIYFSYDVKMKEKGDIPEGYSVSREKKERFSLILESASTNQTSMYLCASTETGPSGNTIYFGEGSWLTVV.

This chain uses TRBV7-9 with TRBJ2-2; D not certain. The CDR3 is 15 residues long. With 3 bases removed from V and 4 bases from J, the gap between germline ends came to 12 bases. CDR1 is SEHNR and CDR2 is FQNEAQ in the germline V gene (reference sequence). CDR3 protein: CASSLTQVGTGELFF. CDR3 in DNA: TGTGCCAGCAGCTTGACGCAGGTTGGCACCGGGGAGCTGTTTTTT.